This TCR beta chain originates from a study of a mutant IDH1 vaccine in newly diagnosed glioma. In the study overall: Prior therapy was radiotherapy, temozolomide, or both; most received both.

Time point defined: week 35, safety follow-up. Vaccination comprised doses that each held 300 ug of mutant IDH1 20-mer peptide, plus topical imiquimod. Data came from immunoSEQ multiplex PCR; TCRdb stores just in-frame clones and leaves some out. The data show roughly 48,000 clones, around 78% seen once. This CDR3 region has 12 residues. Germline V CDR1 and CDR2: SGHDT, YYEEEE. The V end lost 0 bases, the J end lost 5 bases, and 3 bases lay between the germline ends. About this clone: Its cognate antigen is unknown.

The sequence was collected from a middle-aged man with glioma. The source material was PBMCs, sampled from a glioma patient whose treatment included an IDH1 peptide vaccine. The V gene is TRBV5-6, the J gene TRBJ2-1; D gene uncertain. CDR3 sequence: CASSLVNNEQFF. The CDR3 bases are TGTGCCAGCAGCTTGGTTAACAATGAGCAGTTCTTC. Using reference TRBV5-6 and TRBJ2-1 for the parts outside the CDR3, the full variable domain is DAGVTQSPTHLIKTRGQQVTLRCSPKSGHDTVSWYQQALGQGPQFIFQYYEEEERQRGNFPDRFSGHQFPNYSSELNVNALLLGDSALYLCASSLVNNEQFFGPGTRLTVL.